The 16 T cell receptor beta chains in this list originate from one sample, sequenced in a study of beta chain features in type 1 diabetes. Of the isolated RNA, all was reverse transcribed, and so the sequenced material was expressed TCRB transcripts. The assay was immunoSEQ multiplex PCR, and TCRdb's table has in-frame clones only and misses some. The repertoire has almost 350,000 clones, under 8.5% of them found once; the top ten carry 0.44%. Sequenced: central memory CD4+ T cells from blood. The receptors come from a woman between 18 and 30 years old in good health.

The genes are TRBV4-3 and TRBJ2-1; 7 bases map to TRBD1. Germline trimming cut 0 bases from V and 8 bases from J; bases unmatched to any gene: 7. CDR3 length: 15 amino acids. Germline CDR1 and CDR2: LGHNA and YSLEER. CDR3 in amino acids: CASSQEPGQNDEQFF. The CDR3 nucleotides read TGCGCCAGCAGCCAAGAGCCGGGACAGAACGATGAGCAGTTCTTC.

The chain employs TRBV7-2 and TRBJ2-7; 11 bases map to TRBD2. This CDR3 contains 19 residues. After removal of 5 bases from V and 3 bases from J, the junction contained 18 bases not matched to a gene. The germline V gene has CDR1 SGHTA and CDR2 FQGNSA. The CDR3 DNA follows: TGTGCCAGCAGCCCCTCGCCCCCTCCACTAGCGGGAGTTTTCTACGAGCAGTACTTC. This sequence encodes CASSPSPPPLAGVFYEQYF.

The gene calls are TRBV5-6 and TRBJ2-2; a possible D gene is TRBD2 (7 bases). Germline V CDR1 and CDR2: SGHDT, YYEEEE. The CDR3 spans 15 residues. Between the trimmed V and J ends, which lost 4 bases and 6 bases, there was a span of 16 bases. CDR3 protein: CASSLGGLHAGELFF. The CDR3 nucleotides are TGTGCCAGCAGCCTCGGGGGGCTCCACGCCGGGGAGCTGTTTTTT.

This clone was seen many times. CDR3 loop: CSVGDPGQAQYF. DNA for the CDR3: TGCAGCGTTGGTGACCCGGGACAGGCACAGTATTTT. The J gene is TRBJ2-3, the V gene TRBV29-1; TRBD1 matches at 8 bases. Germline lookup yields CDR1 SQVTM and CDR2 ANQGSEA. Losses at the gene ends were 4 bases for V and 12 bases for J; bases not matched to a gene: 9. The CDR3 runs 12 residues.

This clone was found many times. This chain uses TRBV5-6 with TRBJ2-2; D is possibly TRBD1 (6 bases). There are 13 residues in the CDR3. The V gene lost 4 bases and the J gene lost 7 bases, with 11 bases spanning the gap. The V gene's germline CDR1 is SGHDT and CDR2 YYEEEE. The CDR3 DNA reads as TGTGCCAGCAGCCTACAGGGTGGCGGGGAGCTGTTTTTT. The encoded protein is CASSLQGGGELFF.

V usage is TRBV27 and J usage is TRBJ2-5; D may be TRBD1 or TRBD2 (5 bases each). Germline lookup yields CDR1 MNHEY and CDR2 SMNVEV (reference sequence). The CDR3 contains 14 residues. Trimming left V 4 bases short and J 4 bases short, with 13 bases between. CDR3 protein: CASSSWGKGETQYF. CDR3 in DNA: TGTGCCAGCAGTTCGTGGGGGAAGGGAGAGACCCAGTACTTC.

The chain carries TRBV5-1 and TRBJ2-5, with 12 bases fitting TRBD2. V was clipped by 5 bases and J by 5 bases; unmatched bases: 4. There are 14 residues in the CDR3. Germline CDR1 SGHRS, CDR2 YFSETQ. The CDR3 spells CASSPGTSGETQYF. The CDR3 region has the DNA TGCGCCAGCAGTCCCGGGACTAGCGGGGAGACCCAGTACTTC.

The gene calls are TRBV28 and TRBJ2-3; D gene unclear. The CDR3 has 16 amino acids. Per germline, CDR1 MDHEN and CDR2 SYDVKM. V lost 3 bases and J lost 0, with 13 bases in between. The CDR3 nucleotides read TGTGCCAGCAGTTTCTTACCGGAACTTAGCACAGATACGCAGTATTTT. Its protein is CASSFLPELSTDTQYF.

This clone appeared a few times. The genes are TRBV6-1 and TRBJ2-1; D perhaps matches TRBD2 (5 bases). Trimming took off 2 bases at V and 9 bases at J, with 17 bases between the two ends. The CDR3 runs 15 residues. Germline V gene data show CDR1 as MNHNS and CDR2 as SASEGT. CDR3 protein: CASSEQRSEVIEQFF. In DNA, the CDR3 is TGTGCCAGCAGTGAACAACGTAGCGAGGTCATTGAGCAGTTCTTC.

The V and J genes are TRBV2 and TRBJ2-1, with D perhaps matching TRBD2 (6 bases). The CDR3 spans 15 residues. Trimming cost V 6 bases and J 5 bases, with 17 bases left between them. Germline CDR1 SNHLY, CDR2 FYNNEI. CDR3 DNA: TGTGCCAGCAGCGTAGCGGCCACTCGCAACAATGAGCAGTTCTTC. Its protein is CASSVAATRNNEQFF.

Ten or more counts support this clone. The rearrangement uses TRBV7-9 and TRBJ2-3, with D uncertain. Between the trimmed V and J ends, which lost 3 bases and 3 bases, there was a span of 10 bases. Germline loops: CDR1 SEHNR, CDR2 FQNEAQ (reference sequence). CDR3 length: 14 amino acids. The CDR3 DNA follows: TGTGCCAGCAGCTTGGAACAGCTAACAGATACGCAGTATTTT. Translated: CASSLEQLTDTQYF.

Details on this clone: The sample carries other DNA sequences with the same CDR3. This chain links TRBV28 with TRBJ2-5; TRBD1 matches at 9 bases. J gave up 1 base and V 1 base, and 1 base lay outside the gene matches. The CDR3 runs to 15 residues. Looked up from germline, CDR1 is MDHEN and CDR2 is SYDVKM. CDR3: CASSLSGQGQETQYF. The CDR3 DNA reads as TGTGCCAGCAGTTTATCGGGACAGGGCCAAGAGACCCAGTACTTC.

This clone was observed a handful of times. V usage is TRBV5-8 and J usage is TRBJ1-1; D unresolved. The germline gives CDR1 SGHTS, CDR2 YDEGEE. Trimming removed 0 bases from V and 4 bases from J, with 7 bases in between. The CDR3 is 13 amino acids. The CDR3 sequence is CASSLGVFTEAFF. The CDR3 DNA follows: TGTGCCAGCAGCTTGGGGGTTTTCACTGAAGCTTTCTTT.

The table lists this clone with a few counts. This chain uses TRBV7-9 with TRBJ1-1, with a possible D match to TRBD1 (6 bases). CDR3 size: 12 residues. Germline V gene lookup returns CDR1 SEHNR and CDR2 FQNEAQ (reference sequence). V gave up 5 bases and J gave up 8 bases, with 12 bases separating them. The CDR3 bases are TGTGCCAGCAGCGTCTTTGGACAGGAAGCTTTCTTT. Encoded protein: CASSVFGQEAFF.

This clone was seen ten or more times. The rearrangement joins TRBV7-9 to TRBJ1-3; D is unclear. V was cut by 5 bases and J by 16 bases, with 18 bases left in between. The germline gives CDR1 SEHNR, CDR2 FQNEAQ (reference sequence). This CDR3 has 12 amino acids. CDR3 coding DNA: TGTGCCAGCAGCGTCTCTCTGGCGGGCAGCTATTTT. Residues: CASSVSLAGSYF.

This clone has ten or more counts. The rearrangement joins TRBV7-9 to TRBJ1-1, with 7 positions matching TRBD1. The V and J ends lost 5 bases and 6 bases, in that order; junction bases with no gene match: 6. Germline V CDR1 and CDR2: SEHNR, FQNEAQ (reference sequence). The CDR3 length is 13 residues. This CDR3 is CASSQQGGAEAFF. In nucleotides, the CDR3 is TGTGCCAGCAGCCAGCAGGGGGGAGCTGAAGCTTTCTTT.